These 13 T cell receptor beta chains were sequenced from one sample in a study of blood T cell repertoires in COVID-19. The method was immunoSEQ multiplex PCR; TCRdb's version includes in-frame clones alone and lacks a portion of them. The top ten hold 31% of the sample, which has roughly 90,000 clones, over 70% seen once. Sequencing used peripheral blood. All receptors derive from a woman aged 80 or older with active or convalescent COVID-19.

The genes are TRBV4-3 and TRBJ1-2; D perhaps matches TRBD1 (6 bases). The germline V gene encodes CDR1 LGHNA and CDR2 YSLEER. V lost 3 bases, J lost 6 bases, and 17 bases lay in between. The CDR3 consists of 15 residues. CDR3 bases: TGCGCCAGCAGCCAGGACTCGGGACAATGGAATGGCTACACCTTC. As protein: CASSQDSGQWNGYTF.

The chain couples TRBV3-1 (or the pseudogene TRBV3-2) to TRBJ2-1; D perhaps matches TRBD1 (6 bases). Per the germline V gene, CDR1 is LGHDT and CDR2 is YNNKEL (reference sequence). The CDR3 is 15 residues long. The germline V and J ends were trimmed by 1 base and 5 bases, with 12 bases remaining between them. The CDR3 DNA sequence: TGTGCCAGCAGCCAAGTCCAGGGGTGGGACAATGAGCAGTTCTTC. Its translation is CASSQVQGWDNEQFF.

This clone is a singleton in its sample. The chain uses TRBV6-5 and TRBJ1-2; 12 positions agree with TRBD1. CDR3 size: 14 residues. Trimming cost V 6 bases and J 4 bases; bases outside gene matches: 3. CDR1 is MNHEY and CDR2 is SVGAGI in the germline V gene. CDR3 nucleotide sequence: TGTGCCAGCAGGGGGACAGGGGGCAGCTATGGCTACACCTTC. Protein product: CASRGTGGSYGYTF.

CDR3 sequence reads: CSVERGMNTEAFF. The DNA for the CDR3 is TGCAGCGTTGAAAGAGGGATGAACACTGAAGCTTTCTTT. The chain couples TRBV29-1 to TRBJ1-1; no reliable D call. The CDR3 length is 13 residues. Deletions cut 2 bases from V and 0 bases from J, with 7 bases between. Germline CDR1 is SQVTM and CDR2 is ANQGSEA.

The rearrangement joins TRBV6-5 to TRBJ2-7; D might be TRBD2 (6 bases). The germline V gene has CDR1 MNHEY and CDR2 SVGAGI. V was cut by 7 bases and J by 2 bases, with 18 bases left in between. CDR3 length: 15 residues. Written as DNA, the CDR3 is TGTGCCAGCAAACCGGGACTCGAAAACACCTACGAGCAGTACTTC. This sequence encodes CASKPGLENTYEQYF.

The V gene is TRBV7-3, the J gene TRBJ2-5; TRBD1 aligns across 7 bases. The V segment lost 5 bases and the J segment 5 bases; nucleotides outside the gene matches: 5. The CDR3 spans 13 residues. Germline values: CDR1 SGHTA, CDR2 FQGTGA. The CDR3 sequence: CASSRGGLETQYF. CDR3 sequence (DNA): TGTGCCAGCAGCAGAGGGGGCTTGGAGACCCAGTACTTC.

The genes are TRBV28 and TRBJ2-7, with 14 bases matching TRBD2. The V and J ends lost 4 bases and 9 bases, in that order; junction bases with no gene match: 8. The CDR3 is 15 residues long. Per the germline V gene, CDR1 is MDHEN and CDR2 is SYDVKM. CDR3 bases: TGTGCCAGCAGTTCCCCGGGACTAGCGGGAGTCGGGCAGTACTTC. Protein product: CASSSPGLAGVGQYF.

There are a few counts of this clone. The chain links TRBV5-1 to TRBJ1-1; D is perhaps TRBD1 (6 bases). The V gene's germline CDR1 is SGHRS and CDR2 YFSETQ. V lost 1 base and J lost 8, with 9 bases in between. CDR3 length equals 12 residues. The CDR3 DNA is TGCGCCAGCAGCTTGACAGGGCTCGAAGCTTTCTTT. Its protein is CASSLTGLEAFF.

The rearrangement links TRBV5-4 to TRBJ2-3, with D tentatively TRBD1 (5 bases). Trimming removed 0 bases from V and 0 bases from J, with 8 bases in between. Germline V CDR1 and CDR2: SGHNT, YYREEE (reference sequence). This CDR3 is built from 15 residues. The CDR3 nucleotides are TGTGCCAGCAGCTTGGAGGGGCCTAGCACAGATACGCAGTATTTT. This translates into CASSLEGPSTDTQYF.

In this sample, this clone turned up a few times. The V and J genes are TRBV29-1 and TRBJ2-2; maybe TRBD1 (6 bases). CDR3 length: 11 amino acids. Germline CDR1 SQVTM, CDR2 ANQGSEA. With 5 bases removed from V and 7 bases from J, the gap between germline ends came to 8 bases. The CDR3 sequence: CSVRQVGELFF. The CDR3 DNA is TGCAGCGTTCGACAGGTCGGGGAGCTGTTTTTT.

The sample holds a few counts of this clone. This rearrangement joins TRBV27 to TRBJ2-2, with TRBD2 identical over 11 bases. CDR1 and CDR2 from the germline V gene are MNHEY and SMNVEV (reference sequence). The CDR3 runs 17 residues. V dropped 0 bases and J dropped 6; count of bases not matched to a gene: 6. As DNA, the CDR3 is TGTGCCAGCAGTTTATCGAGGAGTAGCGGGAGGGCCGGGGAGCTGTTTTTT. Residues: CASSLSRSSGRAGELFF.

The chain employs TRBV18 and TRBJ2-7, with D perhaps TRBD1 (5 bases). CDR1 is KGHSH, CDR2 LQKENI, per germline. Trimming took 3 bases from V and 1 from J, leaving 10 bases between them. This CDR3 is built from 14 residues. The CDR3 sequence: CASSPRQSSYEQYF. The CDR3 region has the DNA TGTGCCAGCTCACCGCGACAGTCTTCCTACGAGCAGTACTTC.

J is TRBJ1-6 and V is TRBV11-3; 9 positions match TRBD1. Trimming cost V 5 bases and J 5 bases; bases outside gene matches: 4. The length of the CDR3 is 15 residues. Per germline, CDR1 SGHNT and CDR2 YENEEA. CDR3 bases: TGTGCCAGCAGCACCCGGACAGGGGATAATTCACCCCTCCACTTT. Translated, it gives CASSTRTGDNSPLHF.